The 10 T cell receptor beta chains given below trace back to one sample, sequenced in a study of CD8 T cells in Susac syndrome. After extraction with the RNeasy kit, about 0.5 to 1 ug of the RNA was reverse transcribed using random hexamers. In TCRdb, the immunoSEQ multiplex PCR reads were re-called with MiXCR into one record per CDR3 protein. The data show 95,000 to 150,000 distinct CDR3 sequences, around 95% seen once. Sequencing used CD4+ T cells from PBMCs. The receptors originated from a human donor in good health.

The chain combines TRBV7-9 with TRBJ2-3, with D perhaps TRBD1 or TRBD2 (5 bases each). CDR3 size: 15 residues. In germline, CDR1 is SEHNR, CDR2 FQNEAQ (reference sequence). The V and J ends lost 5 bases and 0 bases respectively, with 12 bases between them. The CDR3 nucleotides are TGTGCCAGCAGCCGGGACCTACCGAGCACAGATACGCAGTATTTT. This codes for CASSRDLPSTDTQYF.

The chain is built from TRBV30 and TRBJ1-2; 8 bases align to TRBD1. The germline gives CDR1 GTSNPN, CDR2 SVGIG (reference sequence). The CDR3 contains 12 residues. J was trimmed by 6 bases and V by 3 bases; bases with no gene match: 3. The CDR3 sequence is CAWRAGGDGYTF. The CDR3 nucleotides read TGTGCCTGGAGGGCAGGGGGCGATGGCTACACCTTC.

V gene TRBV20-1 combines with J gene TRBJ1-1; TRBD1 aligns across 11 bases. Trimming at V came to 0 bases and at J to 6 bases, leaving 6 bases not matched to a gene. CDR3 size: 15 residues. Germline values: CDR1 DFQATT, CDR2 SNEGSKA (reference sequence). The CDR3 coding sequence is TGCAGTGCTAGAGATGGGGACAGGGGGAGGCCTGAAGCTTTCTTT. It translates to CSARDGDRGRPEAFF.

The chain is built from TRBV18 and TRBJ1-1, with D uncertain. V was clipped by 7 bases and J by 1 base, with 16 bases between them. The CDR3 has 15 amino acids. Germline CDR1 is KGHSH and CDR2 is LQKENI. This CDR3 reads CASLSVTEGNTEAFF. The CDR3, as DNA: TGTGCCAGCTTATCGGTTACAGAAGGGAACACTGAAGCTTTCTTT.

This rearrangement joins TRBV12-3 or TRBV12-4 to TRBJ1-1; D perhaps matches TRBD1 (6 bases). CDR3 length: 12 residues. The ends were cut back, 7 bases at V and 5 bases at J, with 11 bases in the middle. The CDR3 sequence: CASTDRRTEAFF. Written as DNA, the CDR3 is TGTGCCAGCACGGACAGAAGGACTGAAGCTTTCTTT.

The V and J genes are TRBV7-9 and TRBJ2-2; maybe TRBD2 (6 bases). Germline loops: CDR1 SEHNR, CDR2 FQNEAQ (reference sequence). V dropped 2 bases and J dropped 5 bases, with 12 bases sitting between them. CDR3 size: 15 residues. CDR3 region: CASSLIGGWTGELFF. The DNA of the CDR3 is TGTGCCAGCAGCTTAATCGGGGGATGGACCGGGGAGCTGTTTTTT.

The chain links TRBV7-9 to TRBJ2-2; 7 bases match TRBD2. The CDR3 spans 16 residues. With V trimmed by 5 bases and J by 6 bases, 12 bases remained unmatched. Germline CDR1 is SEHNR and CDR2 is FQNEAQ (reference sequence). CDR3 DNA sequence: TGTGCCAGCAGCCCTGAGCGGGACTCTGCCTCCGGGGAGCTGTTTTTT. It encodes CASSPERDSASGELFF. Full variable domain (missing parts from reference TRBV7-9 and TRBJ2-2): DTGVSQNPRHKITKRGQNVTFRCDPISEHNRLYWYRQTLGQGPEFLTYFQNEAQLEKSRLLSDRFSAERPKGSFSTLEIQRTEQGDSAMYLCASSPERDSASGELFFGEGSRLTVL.

The chain joins TRBV25-1 to TRBJ2-3; 14 nucleotides match TRBD2. Germline V gene data show CDR1 as MGHDK and CDR2 as SYGVNS. The CDR3 loop spans 15 amino acids. J gave up 6 bases and V 4 bases, and 3 bases lay outside the gene matches. The CDR3 region has the DNA TGTGCCAGCAGTGGGACTAGCGGGAGGCTGGATACGCAGTATTTT. Its translation: CASSGTSGRLDTQYF.

This clonotype occurred once. The gene calls are TRBV4-3 and TRBJ1-2; D is unclear. V was pared by 3 bases and J by 8 bases, with 16 bases between. The CDR3 has 14 amino acids. CDR1 is LGHNA, CDR2 YSLEER, per germline. CDR3 sequence (DNA): TGCGCCAGCAGCCAGCTGCTGACTCTGCGGGGCTACACCTTC. Protein product: CASSQLLTLRGYTF.

The chain is built from TRBV2 and TRBJ2-1, with D unclear. The CDR3 is 13 amino acids. Germline V gene data show CDR1 as SNHLY and CDR2 as FYNNEI. Trimming took 7 bases from V and 4 from J, leaving 11 bases between them. The CDR3 DNA sequence: TGTGCCAGCAAAGGCGGTTTTTACAATGAGCAGTTCTTC. The encoded protein is CASKGGFYNEQFF. Full variable domain (rest looked up from reference TRBV2 and TRBJ2-1): EPEVTQTPSHQVTQMGQEVILRCVPISNHLYFYWYRQILGQKVEFLVSFYNNEISEKSEIFDDQFSVERPDGSNFTLKIRSTKLEDSAMYFCASKGGFYNEQFFGPGTRLTVL.